This T cell receptor (beta chain) was documented in a study of Graves' ophthalmopathy and Graves' hyperthyroidism. Study-level points and caveats: Sensitivity of around 67% and specificity of around 72% were achieved by the model that predicted ophthalmopathy progression.

Trimming took off 9 bases at V and 5 bases at J, with 13 bases between the two ends. The germline gives CDR1 KGHDR, CDR2 SFDVKD. This CDR3 comprises 13 residues. Under 3 months in duration, the ophthalmopathy in affected donors had moderate-to-severe activity, CAS ≥3 and NOSPECS ≥4. Patients were excluded if they had other autoimmune diseases or uncontrolled infections, and likewise if pregnancy or lactation applied. Clinical symptoms, serum thyroxine, TRAb, thyroid ultrasound and orbital computed tomography formed the basis of diagnosis. On this clonotype: Its specificity is not known.

RNA transcripts provided the template for amplifying TCR beta CDR3 regions. A first-round RT-PCR used HTBI primers, followed by a second-round multiplex PCR. In TCRdb, the multiplex PCR reads were re-called with MiXCR into one record per CDR3 protein. The table has hundreds of thousands of distinct CDR3 sequences, roughly 40% seen once; the top ten hold less than 55%. The rearrangement uses TRBV24-1 and TRBJ1-5; D uncertain. Sequenced sample: peripheral blood. This TCR was sampled from an adult man with Graves' ophthalmopathy. The CDR3 nucleotides read TGTGCCACCGACGACGACGGGGATCAGCCCCAGCATTTT. As protein: CATDDDGDQPQHF.